Listed below are T cell receptor beta chains from one sample, sequenced in a study of cytomegalovirus exposure and HLA in healthy donors. The protocol was immunoSEQ multiplex PCR, while the TCRdb copy is restricted to in-frame clones and leaves out a portion. Altogether 110,000 to 150,000 clones are present, 70% being singletons, with the ten largest covering 2% to 2.5%. The sequencing sample was made of PBMCs. The receptors were gathered from a woman in her sixties or seventies in good health and CMV-seropositive. CDR3s include the opening cysteine and the closing phenylalanine or tryptophan. Only part of the rows carry a size: once, few, many, or a class if the clone is expanded.

V	size	CDR3
TRBV1	-	CTSSSGLAGGPREQYF
TRBV4-1	-	CASSRLGTDTQYF
TRBV28	-	CASRRAGAHGFYGYTF
TRBV2	-	CASSEEMQGRLHF
TRBV7-2	-	CASSLSSYEQYF
TRBV29-1	-	CSVVAGAGETQYF
TRBV2	-	CASSERGWDNEQFF
TRBV15	-	CATSRAGDKRSNEQFF
TRBV9	-	CASSVGGETGGAFF
TRBV28	-	CASSLSISGTGQLVLYF
TRBV6-1	few	CASSRTGGEKLFF
TRBV7-9	few	CASSLRQSSYEQYF
TRBV6-1	-	CASSLQESGNTIYF
TRBV5-4	-	CASSSLTQGSYGYTF
TRBV6-1	-	CAIRDRVTEAFF
TRBV7-2	-	CASSLEGQGRGYTF
TRBV27	-	CASRRLGQGGNEQFF
TRBV2	-	CASSDRGYTEAFF
TRBV7-3	once	CASSLSGRAYNEQFF
TRBV5-1	-	CASSLRTANNEQFF
TRBV5-1	-	CASSLPDRVSLYEQYF
TRBV5-4	-	CASSPATFTGELFF
TRBV2	-	CASSGTGGNYGYTF
TRBV29-1	-	CSASGQAGEKLFF
TRBV28	-	CASSFSAGGTYEQYF
TRBV6-4	few	CASSDSGTSTYNEQFF
TRBV19	-	CASSIDQGRQGSNYGYTF
TRBV6-1	-	CASSETASGWAYEMQYF
TRBV28	few	CASSWTDREKLFF
TRBV28	once	CASSFARSNYGYTF
TRBV15	-	CATSRYPGDYGYTF
TRBV11-2	-	CASSLVAGDRYEQYF
TRBV6-5	once	CASSPGTGSYNEQFF
TRBV19	-	CASRVAADRNYEQYF
TRBV25-1	-	CASREGLLVDTQYF
TRBV11-3	-	CASSEGLYNEQFF
TRBV19	few	CASSIGTGGLEETQYF
TRBV5-1	-	CASSYFALIGQSNTEAFF
TRBV5-1	-	CASSLPVTGQPYGYTF
TRBV19	once	CASSKGRSTEAFF
TRBV27	-	CASSPIHLAGGETQYF
TRBV6-1	-	CASKDTAPYEQYF
TRBV5-1	-	CASSVRDRGLVLSVNTEAFF
TRBV5-1	-	CASSLVASWDYEQYF
TRBV5-4	few	CASTLDREPYNEQFF
TRBV28	once	CASTPGANYGYTF
TRBV28	few	CASSLIAAYGYTF
TRBV7-8	-	CASSSGLLYEQYF
TRBV18	-	CASSPRWGVNTEAFF
TRBV11-3	-	CASSSPGLATINTGELFF
TRBV6-5	-	CASSDTGRDTEAFF
TRBV18	-	CASSAQTGGDTEAFF
TRBV5-4	-	CASSTQTGSNEQFF
TRBV30	-	CAWSVPAGGTDTQYF
TRBV19	-	CASTKRGQRTGELFF
TRBV28	-	CASRLDRVREKLFF
TRBV6-6	-	CASSSPGGLKETQYF
TRBV6-5	-	CASSYTGSSYEQYF
TRBV5-1	-	CASSLTGQTFYGYTF